A single sample gave rise to the 26 T cell receptor beta chains below, sequenced in a study of regulatory T cells in long-lasting Graves disease. Time point: newly diagnosed GD, antithyroid drugs for less than 3 months. The authors made the TCR library using RNA they extracted from PBMCs. Construction of the TCR beta libraries employed iRepertoire HTBI primers in conjunction with Arm-PCR of CDR3 regions. TCRdb itself ran the multiplex PCR reads through MiXCR, one entry per CDR3 protein. The sample has hundreds of thousands of distinct CDR3 sequences, about a sixth seen once. The sample also formed part of further work on T cells in Graves' hyperthyroidism and ophthalmopathy.

Sequences were derived from peripheral blood mononuclear cells (PBMCs), sampled at new diagnosis, from a patient treated with antithyroid drugs. These TCRs come from a man aged 40-55 years with Graves disease.

This clonotype was detected ten times or more. The rearrangement joins TRBV20-1 to TRBJ1-1; D uncertain. The CDR3 is made up of 11 amino acids. V dropped 3 bases and J dropped 3 bases, with 5 bases sitting between them. Germline loops: CDR1 DFQATT, CDR2 SNEGSKA (reference sequence). CDR3: CSARFYTEAFF. For the CDR3, the DNA is TGCAGTGCTAGGTTCTACACTGAAGCTTTCTTT.

This clonotype was found many times. The chain links TRBV28 to TRBJ2-7, with 7 bases lining up with TRBD1. CDR3 length: 13 amino acids. Germline CDR1 MDHEN, CDR2 SYDVKM. V shed 4 bases, J shed 2 bases, and the junction held 2 bases outside the gene matches. The CDR3 here is CASSSGQPYEQYF. The DNA of the CDR3 is TGTGCCAGCAGTTCGGGACAGCCCTACGAGCAGTACTTC.

Comment on this clonotype: Since a much larger clone is just one base distant, this may be a read error. This sequence joins TRBV3-2 and TRBJ2-1; the table's D call of TRBD1 was not tested on the DNA. TRBV3-2 is a known pseudogene. The CDR3 is 15 residues long. In DNA, the CDR3 is TGTGCCAGCAGCCAAGGACACCAAGGGGCGGATGAGCAGTTCTTC. It specifies CASSQGHQGADEQFF.

This chain links TRBV7-9 with TRBJ2-6, with D perhaps TRBD2 (5 bases). Germline assignment: CDR1 SEHNR and CDR2 FQNEAQ (reference sequence). V gave up 1 base and J gave up 0 bases, with 7 bases separating them. The CDR3 is 16 amino acids. The CDR3 coding sequence is TGTGCCAGCAGCTTAGGGACTCTCTCTGGGGCCAACGTCCTGACTTTC. Translated: CASSLGTLSGANVLTF.

This chain uses TRBV6-4 with TRBJ2-1; weak D call: TRBD2 (5 bases). Germline V gives CDR1 MRHNA, CDR2 SNTAGT. V lost 9 bases, J lost 14 bases, and 29 bases lay in between. The CDR3 loop spans 15 amino acids. CDR3 loop: CASRSSAGLPSRKFF. The CDR3 nucleotides are TGTGCCAGTCGCAGTTCGGCGGGCCTACCTTCGAGGAAGTTCTTC.

This clonotype was recorded at least ten times. This chain uses TRBV11-2 with TRBJ1-5, with no clear D. Germline V gene data show CDR1 as SGHAT and CDR2 as FQNNGV. CDR3 length: 13 residues. V shed 5 bases and J shed 6 bases, with 11 bases lying between them. CDR3 in DNA: TGTGCCAGCAGCGGGAGTCTGGGTCAGCCCCAGCATTTT. Protein: CASSGSLGQPQHF.

This clonotype was seen repeatedly, ten times or more. The CDR3 region has the DNA TGCGCCAGTCCGAGACGGCCGCTTTCTGAAAAACTGTTTTTT. Its translation is CASPRRPLSEKLFF. The gene calls are TRBV10-1 and TRBJ1-4; D unclear. Trimming removed 9 bases at V and 7 bases at J, with 18 bases between. Per the germline V gene, CDR1 is WNHNN and CDR2 is SYGVQD (reference sequence). The CDR3 sequence is 14 residues long.

The chain recombines TRBV20-1 with TRBJ2-3; 8 bases align to TRBD2. With V trimmed by 4 bases and J by 1 base, 4 bases remained unmatched. CDR1 is DFQATT, CDR2 SNEGSKA, per germline (reference sequence). This CDR3 has 14 residues. The CDR3 DNA reads as TGCAGTGCTATGAATAGCGGGGGCACAGATACGCAGTATTTT. It is translated as CSAMNSGGTDTQYF.

In the case of this clonotype: A much larger clone lies one base from this, so it may be a read error. The chain links TRBV2 to TRBJ1-2; D is undetermined. The CDR3 length is 11 residues. Germline V gene data show CDR1 as SNHLY and CDR2 as FYNNEI. Here the CDR3 DNA reads TGTGCCACGACCGGACTCAATGGCCACACCTTC. Protein product: CATTGLNGHTF.

The J gene is TRBJ2-5, the V gene TRBV7-9; D ambiguous. CDR3 length: 14 amino acids. V was clipped by 1 base and J by 4 bases, with 10 bases between them. Germline CDR1 and CDR2: SEHNR and FQNEAQ (reference sequence). This CDR3 is CASSLGLQRETQYF. The DNA for the CDR3 is TGTGCCAGCAGCTTAGGCCTACAGAGAGAGACCCAGTACTTC.

This sequence joins TRBV28 and TRBJ1-1; unclear D gene. The CDR3 contains 13 residues. Germline V gene data show CDR1 as MDHEN and CDR2 as SYDVKM. V was shortened by 6 bases and J by 3 bases, with 11 bases between the two germline ends. The CDR3 region has the DNA TGTGCCAGCAGATCTAAGAAGCACACTGAAGCTTTCTTT. This encodes CASRSKKHTEAFF.

The table lists this clonotype with many counts. The V and J genes are TRBV5-1 and TRBJ2-1; D remains ambiguous. From germline, CDR1 is SGHRS and CDR2 YFSETQ. The CDR3 covers 14 residues. Trimming removed 1 base at V and 7 bases at J, with 12 bases between. The CDR3 spells CASSLLDLENEQFF. CDR3 DNA: TGCGCCAGCAGCTTGTTGGACCTAGAAAATGAGCAGTTCTTC.

This clonotype turned up a few times. The chain couples TRBV19 to TRBJ2-4, with D perhaps assigned TRBD1 or TRBD2 (5 bases each). Germline lookup yields CDR1 LNHDA and CDR2 SQIVND (reference sequence). This CDR3 has 16 amino acids. V was trimmed by 2 bases and J by 0 bases, leaving 11 bases between them. CDR3 in DNA: TGTGCCAGTAGTATAAAGAGGGACCTAGCCAAAAACATTCAGTACTTC. Protein product: CASSIKRDLAKNIQYF. Full variable domain (remainder filled in from reference TRBV19 and TRBJ2-4): DGGITQSPKYLFRKEGQNVTLSCEQNLNHDAMYWYRQDPGQGLRLIYYSQIVNDFQKGDIAEGYSVSREKKESFPLTVTSAQKNPTAFYLCASSIKRDLAKNIQYFGAGTRLSVL.

This chain links TRBV5-1 with TRBJ2-5; D may match TRBD1 or TRBD2 (5 bases each). V was pared by 4 bases and J by 4 bases, with 17 bases between. The CDR3 has 15 amino acids. Germline assignment: CDR1 SGHRS and CDR2 YFSETQ. In DNA, the CDR3 is TGCGCCAGCAGCGCCGGGACGGCCCAAGGAGAGACCCAGTACTTC. Its protein is CASSAGTAQGETQYF.

This clonotype was detected many times. This chain links TRBV4-1 with TRBJ1-1; D possibly corresponds to TRBD1 (5 bases). The germline V gene has CDR1 MGHRA and CDR2 YSYEKL. The CDR3 is made up of 13 amino acids. V dropped 0 bases and J dropped 5 bases, with 7 bases sitting between them. As DNA, the CDR3 is TGCGCCAGCAGCCAAGACAGGGAGACTGAAGCTTTCTTT. Protein: CASSQDRETEAFF.

This clonotype was seen many times. The V and J genes are TRBV28 and TRBJ2-1, with unresolved D. CDR3 length: 13 residues. Trimming removed 11 bases from V and 0 bases from J, with 11 bases in between. Per the germline V gene, CDR1 is MDHEN and CDR2 is SYDVKM. This CDR3 reads CASGIRSYNEQFF. CDR3 coding DNA: TGTGCCTCGGGCATCCGCTCCTACAATGAGCAGTTCTTC.

This clonotype has a count of ten or more. The genes are TRBV12-3 or TRBV12-4 and TRBJ1-1; D remains unclear. CDR3 length: 14 amino acids. V was trimmed by 4 bases and J by 0 bases, leaving 9 bases between them. CDR3 bases: TGTGCCAGCAGTTCCCCTGGGCTGAACACTGAAGCTTTCTTT. It codes for CASSSPGLNTEAFF.

The table lists this clonotype with many counts. This chain links TRBV7-8 with TRBJ1-1; TRBD1 matches 9 bases. Trimming took 7 bases from V and 0 from J; bases not matched to a gene: 6. This CDR3 region has 15 residues. Germline CDR1 is SGHVS and CDR2 is FQNEAQ. CDR3 amino acids: CASNDRGGMNTEAFF. The CDR3 DNA sequence: TGTGCCAGCAACGACAGGGGGGGCATGAACACTGAAGCTTTCTTT.

This chain joins TRBV5-6 and TRBJ2-3; a weak D match, TRBD1 (5 bases). From germline, CDR1 is SGHDT and CDR2 YYEEEE. Trimming stripped 0 bases from V and 1 base from J, with 12 bases between. The CDR3 sequence is 16 residues long. In DNA, the CDR3 is TGTGCCAGCAGCTTGGTTATAGGGGCTGGCACAGATACGCAGTATTTT. Translation: CASSLVIGAGTDTQYF.

The chain has TRBV18 and TRBJ2-2, with 7 nucleotides matching TRBD1. CDR1 KGHSH and CDR2 LQKENI come from the germline V gene. The CDR3 length is 16 residues. V shed 4 bases, J shed 0 bases, and the junction held 5 bases outside the gene matches. This CDR3 is CASSQTGPANTGELFF. The CDR3 DNA is TGTGCCAGCTCACAGACAGGGCCCGCGAACACCGGGGAGCTGTTTTTT.

The table lists this clonotype with many counts. The rearrangement links TRBV24-1 to TRBJ2-5; 9 bases align to TRBD1. Germline V gene data show CDR1 as KGHDR and CDR2 as SFDVKD. The CDR3 has 15 amino acids. Trimming took 3 bases from V and 2 from J; bases not matched to a gene: 3. The CDR3 bases are TGTGCCACCAGTGATCCAGGACAGGGGCAAGAGACCCAGTACTTC. Encoded protein: CATSDPGQGQETQYF.

The sample holds many counts of this clonotype. V gene TRBV20-1 combines with J gene TRBJ1-1; 7 nucleotides line up with TRBD1. J was trimmed by 5 bases and V by 8 bases; bases with no gene match: 8. The CDR3 sequence is 12 residues long. Germline V gene data show CDR1 as DFQATT and CDR2 as SNEGSKA (reference sequence). CDR3 nucleotides: TGCAGTAAAAAGGGGGCTTTTACTGAAGCTTTCTTT. Amino acid sequence: CSKKGAFTEAFF.

In its sample, this clonotype was seen many times. The chain is built from TRBV2 and TRBJ2-6; 11 bases match TRBD1. CDR3 size: 16 residues. Per the germline V gene, CDR1 is SNHLY and CDR2 is FYNNEI. Germline trimming cut 7 bases from V and 2 bases from J; bases unmatched to any gene: 4. The CDR3 protein is CASTWDRGAGANVLTF. The CDR3 DNA follows: TGTGCCAGCACCTGGGACAGGGGGGCTGGGGCCAACGTCCTGACTTTC. Filled out from reference TRBV2 and TRBJ2-6, the complete variable domain reads EPEVTQTPSHQVTQMGQEVILRCVPISNHLYFYWYRQILGQKVEFLVSFYNNEISEKSEIFDDQFSVERPDGSNFTLKIRSTKLEDSAMYFCASTWDRGAGANVLTFGAGSRLTVL.

There are many counts of this clonotype. The CDR3 loop is CASSLMTGGSEKLFF. The CDR3 nucleotides are TGTGCCAGCAGTTTGATGACAGGGGGGAGTGAAAAACTGTTTTTT. J is TRBJ1-4 and V is TRBV28; 9 positions match TRBD1. This CDR3 comprises 15 residues. Germline V gene sequence: CDR1 MDHEN, CDR2 SYDVKM. Germline trimming cut 3 bases from V and 7 bases from J; bases unmatched to any gene: 6.

J is TRBJ2-3 and V is TRBV6-4; 7 bases align to TRBD2. Germline V CDR1 and CDR2: MRHNA, SNTAGT. The CDR3 extends over 15 amino acids. V lost 4 bases to trimming and J lost 0 bases; unmatched junction nucleotides: 4. The CDR3 coding sequence is TGTGCCAGCAGTGCCCTAGCGGATAGCACAGATACGCAGTATTTT. Translated, it gives CASSALADSTDTQYF.

To note about this clonotype: This likely traces to a read error, being one base from a far larger clone. The chain combines TRBV12-3 or TRBV12-4 with TRBJ2-5, with D maybe TRBD2 (6 bases). The V and J ends lost 7 bases and 2 bases respectively, with 11 bases between them. CDR3 size: 13 residues. The DNA for the CDR3 is TGTGCCAGCAAAACCGGGACTCAAGAGACCCAGTACTTC. Residues: CASKTGTQETQYF.